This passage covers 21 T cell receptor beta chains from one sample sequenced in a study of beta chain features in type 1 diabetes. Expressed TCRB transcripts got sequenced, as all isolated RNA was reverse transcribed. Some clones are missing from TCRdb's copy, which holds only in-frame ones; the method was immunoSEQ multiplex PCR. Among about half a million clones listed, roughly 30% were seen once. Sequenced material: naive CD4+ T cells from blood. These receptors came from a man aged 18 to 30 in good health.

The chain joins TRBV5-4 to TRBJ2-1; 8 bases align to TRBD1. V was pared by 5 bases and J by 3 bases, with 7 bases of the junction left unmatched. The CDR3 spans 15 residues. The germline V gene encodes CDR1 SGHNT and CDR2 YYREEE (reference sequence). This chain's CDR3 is CASRPGGKVYNEQFF. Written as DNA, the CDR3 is TGTGCCAGCAGGCCAGGGGGCAAGGTCTACAATGAGCAGTTCTTC.

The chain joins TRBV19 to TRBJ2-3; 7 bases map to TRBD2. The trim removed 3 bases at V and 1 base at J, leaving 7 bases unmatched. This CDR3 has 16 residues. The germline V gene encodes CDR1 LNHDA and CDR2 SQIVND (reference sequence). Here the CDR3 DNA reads TGTGCCAGTAGTATCTGGGCGGGAGTCGGCACAGATACGCAGTATTTT. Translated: CASSIWAGVGTDTQYF.

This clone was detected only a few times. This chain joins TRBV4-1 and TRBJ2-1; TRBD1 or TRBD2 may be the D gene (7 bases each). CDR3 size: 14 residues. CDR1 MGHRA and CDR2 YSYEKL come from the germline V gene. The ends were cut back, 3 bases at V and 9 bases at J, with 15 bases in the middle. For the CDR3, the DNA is TGCGCCAGCAGCCACCCAGGGGGGGTTACTGAGCAGTTCTTC. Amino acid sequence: CASSHPGGVTEQFF.

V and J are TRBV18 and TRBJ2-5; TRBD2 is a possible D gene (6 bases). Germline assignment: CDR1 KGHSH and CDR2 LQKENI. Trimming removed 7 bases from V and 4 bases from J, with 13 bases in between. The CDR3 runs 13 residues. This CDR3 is CASFRGSSETQYF. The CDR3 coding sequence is TGTGCCAGCTTCCGGGGGTCCTCAGAGACCCAGTACTTC.

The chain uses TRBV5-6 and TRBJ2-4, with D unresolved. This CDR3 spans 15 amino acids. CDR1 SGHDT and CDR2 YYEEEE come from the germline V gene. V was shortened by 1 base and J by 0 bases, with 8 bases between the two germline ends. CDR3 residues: CASSLFVLAKNIQYF. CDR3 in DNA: TGTGCCAGCAGCTTGTTTGTCCTAGCCAAAAACATTCAGTACTTC.

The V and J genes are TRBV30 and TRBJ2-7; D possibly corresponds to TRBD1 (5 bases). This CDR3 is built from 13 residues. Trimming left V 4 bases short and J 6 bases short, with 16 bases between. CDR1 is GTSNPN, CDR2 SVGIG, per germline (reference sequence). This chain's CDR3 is CAWMIREFSEQYF. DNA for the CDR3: TGTGCCTGGATGATCAGGGAATTCTCCGAGCAGTACTTC.

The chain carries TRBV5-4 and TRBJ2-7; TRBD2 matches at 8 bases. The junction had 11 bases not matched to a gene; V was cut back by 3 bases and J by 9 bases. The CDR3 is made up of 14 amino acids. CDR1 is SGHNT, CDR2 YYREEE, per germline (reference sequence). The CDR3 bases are TGTGCCAGCAGCTGGGGGACTAGGCCCGCAGTGCAGTACTTC. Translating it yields CASSWGTRPAVQYF.

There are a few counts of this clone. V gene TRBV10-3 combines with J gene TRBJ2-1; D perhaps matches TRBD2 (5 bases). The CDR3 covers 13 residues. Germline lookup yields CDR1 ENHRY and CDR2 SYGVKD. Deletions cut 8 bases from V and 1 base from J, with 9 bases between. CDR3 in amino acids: CAIGENSYNEQFF. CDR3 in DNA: TGTGCCATCGGGGAGAATTCCTACAATGAGCAGTTCTTC.

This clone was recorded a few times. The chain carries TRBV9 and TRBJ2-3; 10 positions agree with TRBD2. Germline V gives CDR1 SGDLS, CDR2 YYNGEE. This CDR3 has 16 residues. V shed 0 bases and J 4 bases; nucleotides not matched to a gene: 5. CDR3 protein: CASSVGAGGPSDTQYF. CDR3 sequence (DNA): TGTGCCAGCAGCGTAGGAGCGGGAGGGCCGTCAGATACGCAGTATTTT. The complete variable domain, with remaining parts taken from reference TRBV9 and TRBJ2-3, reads DSGVTQTPKHLITATGQRVTLRCSPRSGDLSVYWYQQSLDQGLQFLIQYYNGEERAKGNILERFSAQQFPDLHSELNLSSLELGDSALYFCASSVGAGGPSDTQYFGPGTRLTVL.

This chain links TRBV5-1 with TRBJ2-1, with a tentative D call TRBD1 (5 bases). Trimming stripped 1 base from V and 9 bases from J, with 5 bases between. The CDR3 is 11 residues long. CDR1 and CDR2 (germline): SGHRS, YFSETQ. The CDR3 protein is CASSLQGEQFF. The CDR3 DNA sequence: TGCGCCAGCAGCTTGCAGGGTGAGCAGTTCTTC.

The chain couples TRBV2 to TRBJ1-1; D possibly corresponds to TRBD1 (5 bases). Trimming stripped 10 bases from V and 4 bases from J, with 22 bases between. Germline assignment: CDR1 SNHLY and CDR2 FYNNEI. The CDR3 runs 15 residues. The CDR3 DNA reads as TGTGCCACCCGCAAGGGGCCCCTTCGGAGCACTGAAGCTTTCTTT. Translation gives CATRKGPLRSTEAFF. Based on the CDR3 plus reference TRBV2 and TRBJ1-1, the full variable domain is EPEVTQTPSHQVTQMGQEVILRCVPISNHLYFYWYRQILGQKVEFLVSFYNNEISEKSEIFDDQFSVERPDGSNFTLKIRSTKLEDSAMYFCATRKGPLRSTEAFFGQGTRLTVV.

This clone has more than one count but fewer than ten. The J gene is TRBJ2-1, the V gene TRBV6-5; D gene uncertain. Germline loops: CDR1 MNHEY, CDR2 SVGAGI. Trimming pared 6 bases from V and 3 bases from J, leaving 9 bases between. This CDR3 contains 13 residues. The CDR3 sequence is CASSLDDYNEQFF. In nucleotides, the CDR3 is TGTGCCAGCAGCCTGGACGACTACAATGAGCAGTTCTTC.

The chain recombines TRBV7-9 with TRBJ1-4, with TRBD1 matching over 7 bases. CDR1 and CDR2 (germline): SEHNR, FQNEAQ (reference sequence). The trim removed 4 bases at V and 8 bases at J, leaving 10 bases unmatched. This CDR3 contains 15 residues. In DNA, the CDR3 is TGTGCCAGCAGCTCCGAAGACAGGGTTGGGGAAAAACTGTTTTTT. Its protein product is CASSSEDRVGEKLFF.

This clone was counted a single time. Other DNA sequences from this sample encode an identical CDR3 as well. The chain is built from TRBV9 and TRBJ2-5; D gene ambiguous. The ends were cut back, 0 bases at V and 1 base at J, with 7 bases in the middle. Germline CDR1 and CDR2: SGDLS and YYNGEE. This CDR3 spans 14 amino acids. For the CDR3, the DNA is TGTGCCAGCAGCGTAGGGGCGTCCCAAGAGACCCAGTACTTC. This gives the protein CASSVGASQETQYF.

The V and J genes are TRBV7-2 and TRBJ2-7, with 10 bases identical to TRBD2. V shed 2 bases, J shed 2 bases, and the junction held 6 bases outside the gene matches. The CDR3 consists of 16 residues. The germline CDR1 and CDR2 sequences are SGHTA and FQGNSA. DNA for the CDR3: TGTGCCAGCAGCTTACTGGGACTAGCGCAACCCTACGAGCAGTACTTC. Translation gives CASSLLGLAQPYEQYF.

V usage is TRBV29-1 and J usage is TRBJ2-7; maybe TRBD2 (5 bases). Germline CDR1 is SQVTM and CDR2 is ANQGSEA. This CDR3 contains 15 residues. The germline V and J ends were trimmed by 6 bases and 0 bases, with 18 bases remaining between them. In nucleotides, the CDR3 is TGCAGCGTGGCGACTTTGGCGGGTAGCTCCTACGAGCAGTACTTC. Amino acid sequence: CSVATLAGSSYEQYF.

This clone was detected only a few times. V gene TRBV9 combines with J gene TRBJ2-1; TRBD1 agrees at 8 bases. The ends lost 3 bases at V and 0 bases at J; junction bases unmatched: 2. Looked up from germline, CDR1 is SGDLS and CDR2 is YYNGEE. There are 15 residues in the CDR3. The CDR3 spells CASSGTGGSYNEQFF. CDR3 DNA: TGTGCCAGCAGCGGCACAGGGGGCTCCTACAATGAGCAGTTCTTC.

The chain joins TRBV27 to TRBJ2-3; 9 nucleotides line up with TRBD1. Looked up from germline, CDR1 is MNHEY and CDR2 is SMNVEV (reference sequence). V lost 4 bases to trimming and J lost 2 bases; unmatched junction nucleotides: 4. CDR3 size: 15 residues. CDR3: CASSWTGDNTDTQYF. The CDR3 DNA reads TGTGCCAGCAGTTGGACAGGGGATAACACAGATACGCAGTATTTT.

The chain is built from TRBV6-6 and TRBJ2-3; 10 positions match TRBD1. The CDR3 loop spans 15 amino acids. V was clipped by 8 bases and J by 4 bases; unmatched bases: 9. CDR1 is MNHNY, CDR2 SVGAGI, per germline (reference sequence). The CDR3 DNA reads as TGTGCCAGCCGTTCCGGGACAGGGGCGGCAGATACGCAGTATTTT. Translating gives CASRSGTGAADTQYF.

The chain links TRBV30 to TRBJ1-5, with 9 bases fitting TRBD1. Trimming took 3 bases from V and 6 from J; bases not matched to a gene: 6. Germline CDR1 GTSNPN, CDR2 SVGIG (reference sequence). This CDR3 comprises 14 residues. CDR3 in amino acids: CAWREQGAGQPQHF. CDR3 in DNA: TGTGCCTGGAGGGAACAGGGGGCAGGTCAGCCCCAGCATTTT.

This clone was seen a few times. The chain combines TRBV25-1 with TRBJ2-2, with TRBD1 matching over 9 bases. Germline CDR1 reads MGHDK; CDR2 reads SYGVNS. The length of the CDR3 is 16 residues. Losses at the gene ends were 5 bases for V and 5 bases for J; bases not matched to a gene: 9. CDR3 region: CASSKQGAMSTGELFF. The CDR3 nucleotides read TGTGCCAGCAGTAAACAGGGGGCTATGAGTACCGGGGAGCTGTTTTTT.